This T cell receptor (beta chain) stems from a study of vaccination and CD4 T cells after COVID-19. In the study overall: Overlapping spike peptides of SARS-CoV-2, HCoV-NL63, HCoV-OC43 and HCoV-229E were used, and cells were stimulated with them. As control conditions, cultures were given either a CEFX pool serving as positive control, an HIV-1 Nef pool, or no peptide at all. Notes on the study in general: Rising from about 20 to 38, the median of SARS-CoV-2-reactive clonotypes did not change significantly.

Time point: late sampling 161 to 241 days after vaccination in a few convalescent patients. The sample's treatment: roughly nine-day PBMC culture with coronavirus spike peptide pools or control peptides (ViraFEST assay). The Oncomine TCR Beta short-read assay was what sequenced the DNA obtained from cultured CD4+ T cells. TCRdb passed the PCR reads through MiXCR, listing each CDR3 protein once. The sample contains some 22,000 distinct CDR3 sequences, 30% to 45% of which appear only once. Of note for this clonotype: The antigen is unknown.

The CDR3 is made up of 13 amino acids. CDR1 and CDR2 from the germline V gene are MDHEN and SYDVKM. With 7 bases clipped from V and 1 base from J, the junction kept 3 bases outside the gene matches. The sequence derives from a human donor who had recovered from COVID-19. This specimen consisted of CD4+ T cells from blood, cultured in vitro, obtained about 7 months after SARS-CoV-2 vaccination. The V call is TRBV28, the J call TRBJ2-5; 7 nucleotides match TRBD2. The CDR3 here is CASTWGGQETQYF. CDR3 sequence (DNA): TGTGCCAGCACTTGGGGGGGCCAAGAGACCCAGTACTTC. The full variable domain, in which reference TRBV28 and TRBJ2-5 provide the parts outside the CDR3, is DVKVTQSSRYLVKRTGEKVFLECVQDMDHENMFWYRQDPGLGLRLIYFSYDVKMKEKGDIPEGYSVSREKKERFSLILESASTNQTSMYLCASTWGGQETQYFGPGTRLLVL.